Below are 29 T cell receptor beta chains sequenced from a single sample in a study of T cells in Graves' hyperthyroidism and ophthalmopathy. It was RNA transcripts that yielded the amplified TCR beta CDR3 regions. The HTBI primer set drove a first-round RT-PCR of the TCR CDR3. TCRdb processed the multiplex PCR reads anew with MiXCR; each CDR3 protein has one entry. Of about 270,000 distinct CDR3 sequences listed, about 20% are singletons. The specimen was blood. The source is a man aged 25 to 40 with Graves' ophthalmopathy.

In its sample, this clonotype was seen a few times. The chain couples TRBV28 to TRBJ2-2, with D uncertain. V was pared by 6 bases and J by 8 bases, with 10 bases between. This CDR3 contains 12 residues. Germline-derived CDR1 and CDR2 are MDHEN and SYDVKM. The CDR3 nucleotides are TGTGCCAGCAGCCTCACGGCGGGGGAGCTGTTTTTT. It is translated as CASSLTAGELFF.

This clonotype was found many times. The J gene is TRBJ1-5, the V gene TRBV28; no firm D call. The germline CDR1 and CDR2 sequences are MDHEN and SYDVKM. CDR3 length: 17 amino acids. The V and J ends lost 9 bases and 3 bases respectively, with 24 bases between them. The DNA of the CDR3 is TGTGCCAGTTCCCCGTGGGAGGGAAGGCTTCCCAATCAGCCCCAGCATTTT. Residues: CASSPWEGRLPNQPQHF.

This clonotype has only a few counts. V usage is TRBV4-2 and J usage is TRBJ2-1; possibly TRBD2 for D (5 bases). Trimming took 1 base from V and 0 from J, leaving 16 bases between them. From germline, CDR1 is LGHNA and CDR2 YNFKEQ. CDR3 size: 18 residues. CDR3 protein: CASSQGPEGPSSYNEQFF. Here the CDR3 DNA reads TGTGCCAGCAGCCAAGGGCCCGAGGGTCCCAGCTCCTACAATGAGCAGTTCTTC.

This clonotype was detected many times. The chain has TRBV2 and TRBJ2-7; no firm D call. Between the trimmed V and J ends, which lost 3 bases and 2 bases, there was a span of 5 bases. This CDR3 region has 12 residues. Germline assignment: CDR1 SNHLY and CDR2 FYNNEI. The CDR3 region has the DNA TGTGCCAGCAGTGACAGCACCTACGAGCAGTACTTC. Translated: CASSDSTYEQYF.

The gene calls are TRBV7-9 and TRBJ2-3; 14 bases are shared with TRBD2. Germline V gives CDR1 SEHNR, CDR2 FQNEAQ (reference sequence). The CDR3 contains 16 residues. V lost 4 bases, J lost 5 bases, and 5 bases stayed unmatched. The CDR3 bases are TGTGCCAGCAGCTCGACCGGGACTAGCGGGAGAGATACGCAGTATTTT. As protein: CASSSTGTSGRDTQYF.

This chain joins TRBV27 and TRBJ2-5; TRBD1 matches 7 bases. The CDR3 covers 15 residues. CDR1 is MNHEY, CDR2 SMNVEV, per germline (reference sequence). J gave up 6 bases and V 4 bases, and 11 bases lay outside the gene matches. The CDR3 region is CASSSLAQGPKTQYF. In DNA form, the CDR3 reads TGTGCCAGCAGTTCCCTCGCACAGGGGCCGAAGACCCAGTACTTC.

J is TRBJ2-1 and V is TRBV6-1, with D uncertain. The CDR3 extends over 14 amino acids. The germline gives CDR1 MNHNS, CDR2 SASEGT. The V gene lost 7 bases and the J gene lost 0 bases, with 10 bases spanning the gap. CDR3 amino acids: CASIKASSYNEQFF. The CDR3 DNA is TGTGCCAGCATCAAAGCGAGCTCCTACAATGAGCAGTTCTTC.

This clonotype has more than one count but fewer than ten. The V gene is TRBV11-3, the J gene TRBJ1-6; D gene uncertain. This CDR3 has 14 residues. Germline V lookup: CDR1 SGHNT, CDR2 YENEEA. V was cut by 0 bases and J by 9 bases, with 9 bases left in between. The DNA of the CDR3 is TGTGCCAGCAGCTTAGAGGGAATTTCTTCACCCCTCCACTTT. It specifies CASSLEGISSPLHF. The whole variable domain, filled in from reference TRBV11-3 and TRBJ1-6, reads EAGVVQSPRYKIIEKKQPVAFWCNPISGHNTLYWYLQNLGQGPELLIRYENEEAVDDSQLPKDRFSAERLKGVDSTLKIQPAELGDSAVYLCASSLEGISSPLHFGNGTRLTVT.

This clonotype was counted many times. CDR3 nucleotides: TGTGCCAGCTCACCCGCAGAGACCCAGTACTTC. Translated, it gives CASSPAETQYF. This sequence joins TRBV18 and TRBJ2-5; no firm D call. CDR3 length: 11 residues. Trimming stripped 3 bases from V and 4 bases from J, with 3 bases between. Per the germline V gene, CDR1 is KGHSH and CDR2 is LQKENI.

This clonotype was recorded a few times. The V gene is TRBV6-2 or TRBV6-3, the J gene TRBJ2-1, with 7 bases that match TRBD2. The CDR3 extends over 16 amino acids. With 7 bases clipped from V and 0 bases from J, the junction kept 9 bases outside the gene matches. The germline V gene has CDR1 MNHEY and CDR2 SVGEGT. The CDR3 protein is CASNPKQRDSYNEQFF. The CDR3 coding sequence is TGTGCCAGCAATCCCAAGCAGCGGGACTCCTACAATGAGCAGTTCTTC.

In the case of this clonotype: The junction departs from germline at one end; a sequencing error may be responsible. The chain recombines TRBV11-1 with TRBJ2-5; 7 positions agree with TRBD1. Germline loops: CDR1 SGHAT, CDR2 FQDESV (reference sequence). This CDR3 comprises 13 residues. The CDR3, as DNA: TGTGCCAGCAGCTTAGAGGAACAGGGGACCCTGTACTTC. This gives the protein CASSLEEQGTLYF.

The chain employs TRBV29-1 and TRBJ1-1; weak D call: TRBD1 (6 bases). The CDR3 runs 12 residues. Germline V gene lookup returns CDR1 SQVTM and CDR2 ANQGSEA. V was trimmed by 8 bases and J by 1 base, leaving 11 bases between them. CDR3 region: CSTGHANTEAFF. The CDR3 nucleotides are TGCAGCACGGGACACGCGAACACTGAAGCTTTCTTT.

This clonotype was detected many times. The CDR3 reads CASSTGTGPYEQYF. CDR3 DNA sequence: TGTGCCAGCAGCACTGGGACAGGGCCCTACGAGCAGTACTTC. The chain combines TRBV14 with TRBJ2-7; 9 bases line up with TRBD1. This CDR3 is built from 14 residues. Looked up from germline, CDR1 is SGHDN and CDR2 is FVKESK. With V trimmed by 5 bases and J by 2 bases, 4 bases remained unmatched.

This clonotype came up many times. The chain joins TRBV3-1 to TRBJ2-5; D is undetermined. CDR1 and CDR2 from the germline V gene are LGHDT and YNNKEL (reference sequence). V shed 0 bases and J shed 5 bases, with 16 bases lying between them. This CDR3 spans 16 amino acids. The CDR3 protein is CASSQDLDLPSETQYF. CDR3 DNA: TGTGCCAGCAGCCAAGATCTGGATCTCCCTTCGGAGACCCAGTACTTC.

This clonotype appeared a few times. A much larger clone lies one base from this, so it may be a read error. The V call is TRBV7-6, the J call TRBJ2-1; TRBD2 agrees at 8 bases. V dropped 5 bases and J dropped 8; count of bases not matched to a gene: 5. In germline, CDR1 is SGHVS, CDR2 FNYEAQ. The CDR3 has 13 amino acids. The CDR3 sequence is CASSLGLADEQFF. The CDR3 DNA sequence: TGTGCCAGCAGCCTCGGACTAGCCGATGAGCAGTTCTTC.

This clonotype showed up many times. The CDR3 bases are TGTGCCAGCAGTTTTGTGGTAGCGGGAGCTGAGGGTACGCAGTATTTT. This encodes CASSFVVAGAEGTQYF. The rearrangement joins TRBV28 to TRBJ2-3; TRBD2 agrees at 9 bases. This CDR3 has 16 amino acids. The V and J ends lost 3 bases and 8 bases, in that order; junction bases with no gene match: 12. Per germline, CDR1 MDHEN and CDR2 SYDVKM.

The gene calls are TRBV7-8 and TRBJ1-3, with unresolved D. The CDR3 consists of 18 residues. Trimming stripped 2 bases from V and 0 bases from J, with 17 bases between. The germline V gene has CDR1 SGHVS and CDR2 FQNEAQ. CDR3: CASSLLPSRTLSGNTIYF. CDR3 nucleotides: TGTGCCAGCAGCTTACTGCCGTCCCGGACCCTCTCTGGAAACACCATATATTTT.

This sequence joins TRBV19 and TRBJ2-5; 9 nucleotides match TRBD1. CDR3 length: 16 residues. Germline V gene sequence: CDR1 LNHDA, CDR2 SQIVND (reference sequence). With 0 bases clipped from V and 1 base from J, the junction kept 3 bases outside the gene matches. The CDR3 loop is CASSIDRDRAQETQYF. CDR3 DNA: TGTGCCAGTAGTATAGACCGGGACAGGGCCCAAGAGACCCAGTACTTC.

This clonotype has at least ten counts. This chain connects TRBV12-3 or TRBV12-4 to TRBJ2-7; tentative D call: TRBD1 (6 bases). Trimming cost V 5 bases and J 6 bases, with 8 bases left between them. The CDR3 is 11 amino acids. Here the CDR3 reads CASSTGPEQYF. The CDR3 DNA sequence: TGTGCCAGCAGTACAGGGCCCGAGCAGTACTTC.

This clonotype was detected only once. V is TRBV3-1 and J is TRBJ2-5; TRBD1 aligns across 7 bases. The J segment lost 2 bases and the V segment lost 7 bases, leaving 7 bases of the junction unmatched. Germline values: CDR1 LGHDT, CDR2 YNNKEL (reference sequence). The length of the CDR3 is 14 residues. CDR3 loop: CASTPTGQQETQYF. The DNA for the CDR3 is TGTGCCAGCACCCCGACGGGACAGCAAGAGACCCAGTACTTC.

This rearrangement joins TRBV27 to TRBJ1-1; no reliable D call. This CDR3 region has 15 residues. Germline V gene lookup returns CDR1 MNHEY and CDR2 SMNVEV (reference sequence). Trimming stripped 3 bases from V and 2 bases from J, with 13 bases between. The CDR3 loop reads CASSFGVGINTEAFF. The CDR3 coding sequence is TGTGCCAGCAGTTTTGGGGTTGGGATTAACACTGAAGCTTTCTTT.

This clonotype was seen at least ten times. The chain joins TRBV28 to TRBJ2-7; 8 nucleotides align to TRBD2. Trimming cost V 2 bases and J 4 bases; bases outside gene matches: 4. CDR1 and CDR2 (germline): MDHEN, SYDVKM. The CDR3 has 14 residues. Here the CDR3 DNA reads TGTGCCAGCAGTTTACAAAGCGGGGGATACGAGCAGTACTTC. Encoded protein: CASSLQSGGYEQYF.

The rearrangement links TRBV12-3 or TRBV12-4 to TRBJ2-7, with D hard to call. The V end was cut by 3 bases, the J end by 0 bases, with 6 bases between. The length of the CDR3 is 13 residues. The DNA of the CDR3 is TGTGCCAGCAGTTTTGGCGCCTCCTACGAGCAGTACTTC. Its protein product is CASSFGASYEQYF.

This clonotype was detected only a few times. V is TRBV6-1 and J is TRBJ1-5; 7 bases line up with TRBD1. There are 15 residues in the CDR3. Germline trimming cut 7 bases from V and 6 bases from J; bases unmatched to any gene: 12. Germline CDR1 reads MNHNS; CDR2 reads SASEGT. CDR3 DNA sequence: TGTGCCAGCACGGCGGGCAGGGGGTTGGGTCAGCCCCAGCATTTT. Translation: CASTAGRGLGQPQHF.

The chain couples TRBV20-1 to TRBJ1-5; a possible D gene is TRBD1 (5 bases). V gave up 5 bases and J gave up 4 bases, with 12 bases separating them. The CDR3 extends over 13 amino acids. Germline V gene data show CDR1 as DFQATT and CDR2 as SNEGSKA (reference sequence). CDR3 nucleotide sequence: TGCAGTGCTCAAGACAGCCCTAATCAGCCCCAGCATTTT. Translated, it gives CSAQDSPNQPQHF.

In its sample, this clonotype was seen a few times. The chain joins TRBV4-1 to TRBJ1-1, with TRBD1 as a possible D gene (6 bases). This CDR3 has 14 amino acids. Germline lookup yields CDR1 MGHRA and CDR2 YSYEKL. V lost 8 bases and J lost 5, with 18 bases in between. The CDR3 DNA is TGCGCCAGCCGGGGGGTTCTCAGGGGAACTGAAGCTTTCTTT. Protein product: CASRGVLRGTEAFF.

This chain joins TRBV30 and TRBJ2-1; TRBD1 is a possible D gene (7 bases). Germline-derived CDR1 and CDR2 are GTSNPN and SVGIG (reference sequence). The CDR3 loop spans 15 amino acids. V lost 2 bases and J lost 6, with 17 bases in between. CDR3 nucleotide sequence: TGTGCCTGGAGTCGGAGGGACAGAAGGACCAATGAGCAGTTCTTC. Translation: CAWSRRDRRTNEQFF. Using reference TRBV30 and TRBJ2-1 for the parts outside the CDR3, the full variable domain is SQTIHQWPATLVQPVGSPLSLECTVEGTSNPNLYWYRQAAGRGLQLLFYSVGIGQISSEVPQNLSASRPQDRQFILSSKKLLLSDSGFYLCAWSRRDRRTNEQFFGPGTRLTVL.

The chain carries TRBV5-6 and TRBJ2-1; 9 positions match TRBD2. Germline V gives CDR1 SGHDT, CDR2 YYEEEE. The CDR3 consists of 13 residues. The ends lost 0 bases at V and 8 bases at J; junction bases unmatched: 0. The CDR3 is CASSLGTSDEQFF. The CDR3 DNA is TGTGCCAGCAGCTTGGGGACTAGCGATGAGCAGTTCTTC.

This clonotype showed up just a few times. The chain combines TRBV19 with TRBJ1-4, with 8 bases matching TRBD1. V shed 6 bases, J shed 5 bases, and the junction held 11 bases outside the gene matches. CDR3 length: 16 amino acids. CDR1 LNHDA and CDR2 SQIVND come from the germline V gene (reference sequence). The CDR3 spells CASRAPPGQENEKLFF. The CDR3 DNA follows: TGTGCCAGTAGGGCCCCCCCGGGACAGGAAAATGAAAAACTGTTTTTT.